The clone carrying this T cell receptor beta chain was picked up many times. TCR beta CDR3 sequences were amplified from RNA transcripts. HTBI primers drove first-round RT-PCR of the TCR CDR3. TCRdb re-called the multiplex PCR reads through MiXCR, storing one row per CDR3 protein. The sample holds 500,000 to 650,000 distinct CDR3 sequences, roughly 18% seen once. The data were taken from a study of T cells in Graves' hyperthyroidism and ophthalmopathy. Across the study: Peripheral blood was drawn at first diagnosis, prior to all treatment.

The CDR3 contains 16 residues. Looked up from germline, CDR1 is MNHNS and CDR2 is SASEGT. V trimming: 4 bases; J trimming: 4 bases; junction bases outside the gene matches: 6. The sequencing sample was made of blood. This receptor was obtained from a woman aged 18 to 35 with Graves' ophthalmopathy. This rearrangement joins TRBV6-1 to TRBJ2-3, with 12 bases lining up with TRBD2. The CDR3 nucleotides are TGTGCCAGCAGTGTAAGGACTAGCGGGGTCCCAGATACGCAGTATTTT. This sequence encodes CASSVRTSGVPDTQYF.